The next 28 T cell receptor beta chains were all read from a single sample in a study of T cell clones after liver transplantation. Clones were sequenced by immunoSEQ multiplex PCR, and TCRdb holds only the in-frame ones, with some missing. Of roughly 100,000 clones in the sample, about 81% were seen once. This material consisted of CD4+ T cells from blood, taken before liver transplant. The receptors derive from a human donor who received a liver transplant.

This chain uses TRBV27 with TRBJ2-7, with 8 bases fitting TRBD1. V was pared by 5 bases and J by 1 base, with 13 bases of the junction left unmatched. CDR3 size: 17 residues. Germline CDR1 MNHEY, CDR2 SMNVEV (reference sequence). The DNA of the CDR3 is TGTGCCAGCAGTACTCTAACGTGGGGACAGGCTTCCTACGAGCAGTACTTC. This gives the protein CASSTLTWGQASYEQYF.

This chain joins TRBV4-1 and TRBJ2-4; D might be TRBD1 (5 bases). The CDR3 loop spans 17 amino acids. The ends were cut back, 2 bases at V and 0 bases at J, with 14 bases in the middle. The germline V gene has CDR1 MGHRA and CDR2 YSYEKL. This CDR3 reads CASSQNWQGTAKNIQYF. The CDR3 nucleotides read TGCGCCAGCAGCCAAAATTGGCAGGGCACAGCCAAAAACATTCAGTACTTC.

This clone was counted once. The chain joins TRBV5-5 to TRBJ2-3; the match to TRBD2 covers 13 bases. Germline V gene lookup returns CDR1 SGHKS and CDR2 YYEKEE (reference sequence). V was clipped by 3 bases and J by 8 bases; unmatched bases: 6. This CDR3 spans 15 amino acids. The CDR3 reads CASSWGLAGRATQYF. The CDR3 region has the DNA TGTGCCAGCAGCTGGGGACTAGCGGGGCGTGCTACGCAGTATTTT.

V gene TRBV9 combines with J gene TRBJ1-3; D is uncertain. V shed 4 bases and J shed 1 base, with 15 bases lying between them. The CDR3 is made up of 16 amino acids. CDR1 SGDLS and CDR2 YYNGEE come from the germline V gene. This CDR3 reads CASSRLETTSGNTIYF. In DNA, the CDR3 is TGTGCCAGCAGCCGTCTAGAGACAACGTCTGGAAACACCATATATTTT.

The chain is built from TRBV11-2 and TRBJ2-7; D is perhaps TRBD1 (6 bases). Germline loops: CDR1 SGHAT, CDR2 FQNNGV. This CDR3 has 15 amino acids. V was clipped by 5 bases and J by 3 bases, with 17 bases between them. CDR3: CASSRTLTGYYEQYF. The CDR3 coding sequence is TGTGCCAGCAGCAGGACTTTGACAGGTTACTACGAGCAGTACTTC.

The chain combines TRBV19 with TRBJ2-1, with D hard to call. The germline V and J ends were trimmed by 3 bases and 6 bases, with 9 bases remaining between them. Germline V gene lookup returns CDR1 LNHDA and CDR2 SQIVND (reference sequence). The CDR3 totals 13 residues. Here the CDR3 reads CASSIQLLNEQFF. The CDR3 DNA follows: TGTGCCAGTAGTATCCAACTCCTCAATGAGCAGTTCTTC.

As regards this clone: The junction shows a germline mismatch at one end, possibly a read error. CDR3 amino acids: CASSPFTNTQYF. Here the CDR3 DNA reads TGTGCCAGCAGCCCGTTCACAAATACGCAGTATTTT. The chain links TRBV7-2 to TRBJ2-3; D is ambiguous. The CDR3 extends over 12 amino acids. CDR1 is SGHTA, CDR2 FQGNSA, per germline.

The chain employs TRBV11-3 and TRBJ2-6; the D gene could be TRBD1 or TRBD2 (5 bases each). Germline CDR1 SGHNT, CDR2 YENEEA. The CDR3 consists of 18 residues. Trimming shortened V by 1 base and J by 0 bases, and 13 bases separated the two germline ends. CDR3 nucleotide sequence: TGTGCCAGCAGCTTAGGTGGGGGAAAAGGCTCTGGGGCCAACGTCCTGACTTTC. Amino acid sequence: CASSLGGGKGSGANVLTF.

The V and J genes are TRBV7-2 and TRBJ2-3; unclear D gene. V gave up 5 bases and J gave up 7 bases, with 16 bases separating them. The CDR3 consists of 14 residues. Per the germline V gene, CDR1 is SGHTA and CDR2 is FQGNSA. CDR3: CASSPGQPKYTQYF. The CDR3 nucleotides read TGTGCCAGCAGCCCGGGCCAGCCAAAGTATACGCAGTATTTT.

This chain links TRBV28 with TRBJ1-3; unclear D gene. Trimming cost V 5 bases and J 4 bases, with 12 bases left between them. The germline gives CDR1 MDHEN, CDR2 SYDVKM. This CDR3 is 14 amino acids long. In nucleotides, the CDR3 is TGTGCCAGCAGTCCGCGGACGGGGGGAAACACCATATATTTT. Amino acid sequence: CASSPRTGGNTIYF.

The V gene is TRBV10-2, the J gene TRBJ2-7; no definite D call. From germline, CDR1 is WSHSY and CDR2 SAAADI. There are 13 residues in the CDR3. V was shortened by 2 bases and J by 1 base, with 6 bases between the two germline ends. The CDR3 DNA sequence: TGCGCCAGCAGTGAGGCGGCATCCTACGAGCAGTACTTC. It is translated as CASSEAASYEQYF.

The chain employs TRBV27 and TRBJ2-2; maybe TRBD1 (6 bases). This CDR3 is built from 15 residues. The germline V gene has CDR1 MNHEY and CDR2 SMNVEV (reference sequence). V dropped 8 bases and J dropped 3 bases, with 16 bases sitting between them. CDR3 bases: TGTGCCAGCTTCCCGGACAGACTACACACCGGGGAGCTGTTTTTT. Protein product: CASFPDRLHTGELFF.

V usage is TRBV30 and J usage is TRBJ2-7; D is perhaps TRBD1 (6 bases). There are 18 residues in the CDR3. Germline CDR1 GTSNPN, CDR2 SVGIG (reference sequence). Deletions cut 3 bases from V and 0 bases from J, with 24 bases between. The CDR3 loop reads CAWSVKRAGATPSYEQYF. The CDR3, as DNA: TGTGCCTGGAGCGTGAAACGGGCAGGGGCGACCCCCTCCTACGAGCAGTACTTC.

The chain uses TRBV30 and TRBJ2-7; no firm D call. Between the trimmed V and J ends, which lost 2 bases and 0 bases, there was a span of 5 bases. The length of the CDR3 is 12 residues. Germline V gives CDR1 GTSNPN, CDR2 SVGIG (reference sequence). The CDR3 DNA reads TGTGCCTGGAGTTCTGGCTCCTACGAGCAGTACTTC. Translating gives CAWSSGSYEQYF.

The J gene is TRBJ2-1, the V gene TRBV29-1; no reliable D call. Germline V gives CDR1 SQVTM, CDR2 ANQGSEA. V was trimmed by 4 bases and J by 0 bases, leaving 10 bases between them. CDR3 size: 14 residues. The DNA of the CDR3 is TGCAGCGTTGGAGGCGGTAGCTCCTACAATGAGCAGTTCTTC. Translation: CSVGGGSSYNEQFF.

The rearrangement uses TRBV18 and TRBJ1-5; D remains ambiguous. Trimming took 5 bases from V and 1 from J, leaving 9 bases between them. The CDR3 is 14 amino acids. Germline values: CDR1 KGHSH, CDR2 LQKENI. The CDR3 region is CASSEGGSNQPQHF. Written as DNA, the CDR3 is TGTGCCAGCTCAGAGGGCGGAAGCAATCAGCCCCAGCATTTT.

This sequence joins TRBV4-3 and TRBJ1-2, with TRBD1 matching 8 bases. This CDR3 spans 16 amino acids. CDR1 is LGHNA, CDR2 YSLEER, per germline. Losses at the gene ends were 0 bases for V and 0 bases for J; bases not matched to a gene: 3. CDR3 nucleotide sequence: TGCGCCAGCAGCCAAGATAGGACAGGGCCTAACTATGGCTACACCTTC. It codes for CASSQDRTGPNYGYTF.

The chain is built from TRBV27 and TRBJ2-1, with D maybe TRBD2 (5 bases). The V gene lost 6 bases and the J gene lost 4 bases, with 19 bases spanning the gap. CDR1 is MNHEY and CDR2 is SMNVEV in the germline V gene (reference sequence). The CDR3 loop spans 16 amino acids. CDR3 coding DNA: TGTGCCAGCAGCGACCCGGGATCTTTCTCTTACAATGAGCAGTTCTTC. Encoded protein: CASSDPGSFSYNEQFF.

The V gene is TRBV15, the J gene TRBJ2-6; 8 bases map to TRBD1. There are 17 residues in the CDR3. The trim removed 5 bases at V and 4 bases at J, leaving 10 bases unmatched. Germline values: CDR1 LNHNV, CDR2 YYDKDF (reference sequence). The CDR3 nucleotides read TGTGCCACCAGCGGCGGACAGGGAGGCTACGGGGCCAACGTCCTGACTTTC. It encodes CATSGGQGGYGANVLTF.

In nucleotides, the CDR3 is TGCGCCAGCAGCTCGCCGGGTGTCACCGGGGAGCTGTTTTTT. It translates to CASSSPGVTGELFF. The rearrangement uses TRBV5-1 and TRBJ2-2; D is undetermined. V lost 3 bases and J 4 bases, leaving 10 bases between the germline ends. The germline gives CDR1 SGHRS, CDR2 YFSETQ. The CDR3 consists of 14 residues.

V and J are TRBV5-5 and TRBJ1-4, with TRBD1 as a possible D gene (5 bases). V was clipped by 4 bases and J by 1 base, with 11 bases between them. This CDR3 is 15 amino acids long. Germline V gives CDR1 SGHKS, CDR2 YYEKEE (reference sequence). For the CDR3, the DNA is TGTGCCAGCAGCCCGGCGGGGGGAACTAATGAAAAACTGTTTTTT. Translated, it gives CASSPAGGTNEKLFF.

The J gene is TRBJ1-3, the V gene TRBV4-3; D possibly corresponds to TRBD1 (6 bases). The CDR3 totals 17 residues. Germline lookup yields CDR1 LGHNA and CDR2 YSLEER. Trimming stripped 3 bases from V and 1 base from J, with 16 bases between. The CDR3 DNA reads as TGCGCCAGCAGCCAGTTCACCGGGGGGACATCTGGAAACACCATATATTTT. This encodes CASSQFTGGTSGNTIYF.

This chain links TRBV14 with TRBJ2-5; 9 bases agree with TRBD1. The junction had 5 bases not matched to a gene; V was cut back by 4 bases and J by 5 bases. The germline CDR1 and CDR2 sequences are SGHDN and FVKESK. This CDR3 is 14 amino acids long. The CDR3 bases are TGTGCCAGCAGCCGAACAGGGGGCTGGGAGACCCAGTACTTC. Its translation is CASSRTGGWETQYF. The variable domain in full, completed from reference TRBV14 and TRBJ2-5, reads EAGVTQFPSHSVIEKGQTVTLRCDPISGHDNLYWYRRVMGKEIKFLLHFVKESKQDESGMPNNRFLAERTGGTYSTLKVQPAELEDSGVYFCASSRTGGWETQYFGPGTRLLVL.

This chain joins TRBV4-3 and TRBJ2-5, with D uncertain. The germline V gene has CDR1 LGHNA and CDR2 YSLEER. The CDR3 runs to 16 residues. Deletions cut 0 bases from V and 5 bases from J, with 16 bases between. CDR3 loop: CASSQDLSGPRETQYF. CDR3 coding DNA: TGCGCCAGCAGCCAAGATTTGTCGGGTCCGAGGGAGACCCAGTACTTC.

This chain uses TRBV28 with TRBJ2-7; a possible D gene is TRBD2 (6 bases). The CDR3 runs to 16 residues. Germline CDR1 is MDHEN and CDR2 is SYDVKM. Trimming removed 3 bases at V and 2 bases at J, with 17 bases between. CDR3 protein: CASSFPSGERTYEQYF. For the CDR3, the DNA is TGTGCCAGCAGTTTCCCCTCGGGGGAAAGGACCTACGAGCAGTACTTC.

DNA of the CDR3: TGTGCCAGCAGCCCTTACAGGGGGCGTTCTGGAAACACCATATATTTT. Its protein is CASSPYRGRSGNTIYF. The rearrangement joins TRBV27 to TRBJ1-3, with 9 bases that match TRBD1. Germline loops: CDR1 MNHEY, CDR2 SMNVEV (reference sequence). V lost 6 bases to trimming and J lost 1 base; unmatched junction nucleotides: 7. The CDR3 spans 16 residues.

The rearrangement uses TRBV6-5 and TRBJ1-1; the D gene is possibly TRBD1 (6 bases). The V end lost 5 bases, the J end lost 3 bases, and 13 bases lay between the germline ends. Germline-derived CDR1 and CDR2 are MNHEY and SVGAGI. The CDR3 totals 14 residues. In nucleotides, the CDR3 is TGTGCCAGCAGTCAACAGGGACGGGACACTGAAGCTTTCTTT. Its translation is CASSQQGRDTEAFF.

CDR3 DNA sequence: TGTGCCACCAGCAGACAGGGGGCAGGGCAGCCCCAGCATTTT. Its protein is CATSRQGAGQPQHF. The chain carries TRBV15 and TRBJ1-5; 8 bases line up with TRBD1. Germline V lookup: CDR1 LNHNV, CDR2 YYDKDF (reference sequence). CDR3 length: 14 residues. V was pared by 2 bases and J by 7 bases, with 4 bases of the junction left unmatched.